Given below is one T cell receptor beta chain in context. This sample is part of a study of CD8 T cells in Susac syndrome. Random hexamers served to reverse transcribe roughly 0.5 to 1 ug RNA. TCRdb processed the immunoSEQ multiplex PCR reads anew with MiXCR; each CDR3 protein has one entry. The sample includes approximately 300,000 distinct CDR3 sequences, over 75% of them seen just once. The multiple sclerosis control group consisted of treatment-naive patients whose relapsing-remitting disease, which was either stable or active, fulfilled revised McDonald criteria. Trimming left V 3 bases short and J 5 bases short, with 13 bases between. The CDR3 contains 14 residues. CDR1 LNHDA and CDR2 SQIVND come from the germline V gene (reference sequence).

This chain connects TRBV19 to TRBJ2-5; D ambiguous. Sequenced: CD8+ T cells from PBMCs. The source is a human donor with multiple sclerosis. The CDR3 DNA is TGTGCCAGTAGTATGAAGTTGGTGGGGGAGACCCAGTACTTC. Amino acid sequence: CASSMKLVGETQYF.